This T cell receptor (beta chain) was captured by sequencing in a study of blood T cell repertoires in COVID-19. Background on the study: The origin of the acute and convalescent COVID-19 samples was the United States, Italy and Spain. PBMCs, B-cell-depleted T cells, or T cells provided the cDNA or gDNA that made up the material.

Original analysis: Using reference gene primer amplification, nucleated cell counts were estimated. Generated by immunoSEQ multiplex PCR, the TCRdb table keeps only in-frame clones and is missing some. That table furnishes V, J and clone size, whereas the DNA furnished D and trimming. The repertoire holds about 220,000 clones, with approximately 81% as singletons. CDR1 SGDLS and CDR2 YYNGEE come from the germline V gene. With 3 bases clipped from V and 8 bases from J, the junction kept 9 bases outside the gene matches. The CDR3 covers 15 residues. Sequenced input: peripheral blood. The gene calls are TRBV9 and TRBJ2-1, with 9 bases identical to TRBD1. This receptor was identified in a woman aged 80 or over with acute or convalescent COVID-19. In DNA, the CDR3 is TGTGCCAGCAGCGCCGGACAGGGGTATTTCGATGAGCAGTTCTTC. Translated: CASSAGQGYFDEQFF.